A selection of T cell receptor beta chains follows, all from one sample in a study of OX40 agonist ivuxolimab in advanced cancers. Only in-frame clones appear in the TCRdb table, and some are missing; sequencing was by immunoSEQ multiplex PCR. The data show roughly 76,000 clones, more than 75% seen once. The sample consisted of CD4+ or CD8+ T cells sorted from blood, taken in a trial of the OX40 agonist ivuxolimab. These receptors all come from an adult with an advanced solid tumor such as melanoma, head and neck, liver or kidney cancer. CDR3s include the opening cysteine and the closing phenylalanine or tryptophan. A D gene is named only where the DNA matches it firmly. Size is omitted from some rows. Given values are once, few, many or a class for expanded clones.

j_call | clone_size | v_call | d_call | cdr3_nt | cdr3_aa
TRBJ2-6 | - | TRBV27 | - | TGTGCCAGCAGTTTATCTGGGGCCAACGTCCTGACTTTC | CASSLSGANVLTF
TRBJ1-4 | - | TRBV4-1 | - | TGCGCCAGCAGCCAAGATCAATCGGGGGGCAGCGAAAAACTGTTTTTT | CASSQDQSGGSEKLFF
TRBJ2-1 | - | TRBV18 | TRBD2 | TGTGCCAGCTCACAGGGGCTAGCGGACAATGAGCAGTTCTTC | CASSQGLADNEQFF
TRBJ2-2 | - | TRBV2 | - | TGTGCCAGCTCAAAGGAGTCTTCGAACACCGGGGAGCTGTTTTTT | CASSKESSNTGELFF
TRBJ2-3 | - | TRBV7-2 | TRBD1 | TGTGCCAGCAGCTTCGGGACAGGGGGAGGAACAGATACGCAGTATTTT | CASSFGTGGGTDTQYF
TRBJ1-5 | - | TRBV6-1 | TRBD1 | TGTGCCAGCAGAGGACAGGGGGATCAGCCCCAGCATTTT | CASRGQGDQPQHF
TRBJ2-6 | - | TRBV7-3 | - | TGTGCCAGCAGCTTGATTTACCGAGGTGGGGCCAACGTCCTGACTTTC | CASSLIYRGGANVLTF
TRBJ1-1 | - | TRBV28 | - | TGTGCCAGCACTAAAGGAGGGGTGAACACTGAAGCTTTCTTT | CASTKGGVNTEAFF
TRBJ2-2 | - | TRBV10-3 | - | TGTGCCATCCGCCCGAATTGGGGAGAAACCGGGGAGCTGTTTTTT | CAIRPNWGETGELFF
TRBJ2-7 | - | TRBV7-2 | - | TGTGCCAGCAGCTTAGAAGGCGTCGGGGGTTCCCCCCAAAGCGAGCAGTACTTC | CASSLEGVGGSPQSEQYF
TRBJ1-2 | - | TRBV27 | TRBD1 | TGTGCCAGCAGTTTGCGGGGGACAGGGGCCCTCTATGGCTACACCTTC | CASSLRGTGALYGYTF
TRBJ1-4 | once | TRBV4-2 | TRBD1 | TGTGCCAGCAGCCAGATCACAGGGGGAATAGCAACTAATGAAAAACTGTTTTTT | CASSQITGGIATNEKLFF
TRBJ2-1 | - | TRBV15 | TRBD1 | TGTGCCACCAGCAAGGTTCGACGGACAGGGCCCAATGAGCAGTTCTTC | CATSKVRRTGPNEQFF
TRBJ2-2 | - | TRBV25-1 | TRBD1 | TGTGCCAGCAGTGACCGGACAGGGAACACCGGGGAGCTGTTTTTT | CASSDRTGNTGELFF
TRBJ2-5 | - | TRBV19 | - | TGTGCCAGTAGCACCGACAGTTACTTCCAAGAGACCCAGTACTTC | CASSTDSYFQETQYF
TRBJ2-1 | - | TRBV7-2 | TRBD2 | TGTGCCAGCAGCTCAATAGCGGGTAGCTCCTACAATGAGCAGTTCTTC | CASSSIAGSSYNEQFF
TRBJ2-2 | - | TRBV2 | - | TGTGCCAGCATCCGAATTCCGAACACCGGGGAGCTGTTTTTT | CASIRIPNTGELFF
TRBJ2-1 | - | TRBV11-2 | - | TGTGCCAGCAGTCCCCTAGTTGGCCACAATGAGCAGTTCTTC | CASSPLVGHNEQFF
TRBJ1-2 | - | TRBV19 | - | TGTGCCAGTAGTATGGTAGGGGTGGAAGGCTATGGCTACACCTTC | CASSMVGVEGYGYTF
TRBJ2-2 | - | TRBV4-2 | - | TGTGCCAGCAGCCAAGAACGGTCTCAGGCCTACACCGGGGAGCTGTTTTTT | CASSQERSQAYTGELFF
TRBJ2-3 | - | TRBV5-1 | TRBD2 | TGCGCCAGCAGCCCACCGCTAGCGGGGGGGCCCACAGATACGCAGTATTTT | CASSPPLAGGPTDTQYF
TRBJ2-1 | - | TRBV11-2 | - | TGTGCCAGCAGCTTTGACTTAGCCCAGTACAATGAGCAGTTCTTC | CASSFDLAQYNEQFF
TRBJ2-5 | - | TRBV7-6 | TRBD2 | TGTGCCAGCAGTACGAATGGCGGGGGGGCAGAGACCCAGTACTTC | CASSTNGGGAETQYF
TRBJ1-1 | - | TRBV5-6 | - | TGTGCCAGCAGCTTGGGGGAGGCTGAAGCTTTCTTT | CASSLGEAEAFF
TRBJ1-1 | - | TRBV7-9 | - | TGTGCCAGCAGCTTGTTATGGGGTGAAGCTTTCTTT | CASSLLWGEAFF
TRBJ1-5 | - | TRBV15 | TRBD1 | TGTGCCACCAGCGTGGGACAGGGAGAATTGGCCCAGCATTTT | CATSVGQGELAQHF
TRBJ1-2 | - | TRBV7-9 | - | TGTGCCAGCAGCTTCGAGGAGTTGGGGGGCTACACCTTC | CASSFEELGGYTF
TRBJ1-4 | once | TRBV7-9 | - | TGTGCCAGCAGGTCGCCGACCGCAAATAATGAAAAACTGTTTTTT | CASRSPTANNEKLFF
TRBJ1-4 | - | TRBV6-1 | - | TGTGCCAGCAATGGGGTCCAGGGAGAAAAACTGTTTTTT | CASNGVQGEKLFF
TRBJ1-6 | - | TRBV11-2 | - | TGTGCCAGCAGCCTCGGTACAGGGCATGGTTCACCCCTCCACTTT | CASSLGTGHGSPLHF
TRBJ2-2 | - | TRBV6-6 | - | TGTGCCAGCAGTAATACAGGGTCCGGGGAGCTGTTTTTT | CASSNTGSGELFF
TRBJ2-1 | - | TRBV7-9 | TRBD2 | TGTGCCAGCCAGGGACTAGCGGGGGTTAGCTCCTACAATGAGCAGTTCTTC | CASQGLAGVSSYNEQFF
TRBJ1-4 | - | TRBV29-1 | TRBD1 | TGCAGCGTCCGAACCGGGACAGGGTTTGAAAAACTGTTTTTT | CSVRTGTGFEKLFF
TRBJ1-1 | - | TRBV11-2 | - | TGTGCCAGCAGCTTTCCCGATCGCCCTGAAGCTTTCTTT | CASSFPDRPEAFF
TRBJ2-7 | - | TRBV7-9 | TRBD1 | TGTGCCAGCAGCCGGACAGGGGTGGTCGAGCAGTACTTC | CASSRTGVVEQYF
TRBJ2-7 | - | TRBV7-2 | - | TGTGCCAGCAGCTTTAACGACCGTCCCTCCTACGAGCAGTACTTC | CASSFNDRPSYEQYF
TRBJ2-1 | - | TRBV5-4 | TRBD2 | TGTGCCAGCAGCTTGCGGTCTCCGGGACTAGCGGGGTCATTGGTCTTC | CASSLRSPGLAGSLVF
TRBJ2-1 | - | TRBV7-2 | TRBD2 | TGTGCCAGCAGCCCGGGACTAGCGGGGGGAAGCTCCTACAATGAGCAGTTCTTC | CASSPGLAGGSSYNEQFF
TRBJ2-1 | - | TRBV11-3 | - | TGTGCCAGCAGCGGGCCGGGACACAATGAGCAGTTCTTC | CASSGPGHNEQFF
TRBJ2-4 | - | TRBV7-3 | - | TGTGCCAGCAGTCCGGAGGAGACGAGCATTCAGTACTTC | CASSPEETSIQYF
TRBJ2-7 | - | TRBV27 | - | TGTGCCAGCAGTTTGGGACGGGGGTATTCCTACGAGCAGTACTTC | CASSLGRGYSYEQYF
TRBJ2-4 | - | TRBV9 | - | TGTGCCAGCAGCGTAGAGGAGGGAGGCATTCAGTACTTC | CASSVEEGGIQYF
TRBJ1-1 | - | TRBV5-4 | - | TGTGCCAGCAGCCCTAATCTCCCGCAGGGGAACACTGAAGCTTTCTTT | CASSPNLPQGNTEAFF
TRBJ1-5 | - | TRBV6-5 | TRBD1 | TGTGCCAGCAGTTACACACAGGGGGCTAGTCAGCCCCAGCATTTT | CASSYTQGASQPQHF
TRBJ2-7 | - | TRBV6-5 | - | TGTGCCAGCAGTTACCACCCCGGCCTCTCCTACGAGCAGTACTTC | CASSYHPGLSYEQYF
TRBJ2-1 | - | TRBV7-2 | - | TGTGCCAGCAGCCTCGACGGGTCAGCCTACAATGAGCAGTTCTTC | CASSLDGSAYNEQFF
TRBJ2-3 | - | TRBV18 | TRBD1 | TGTGCCAGCTCACGACAGGGACGGGGCACAGATACGCAGTATTTT | CASSRQGRGTDTQYF
TRBJ1-4 | once | TRBV6-6 | TRBD1 | TGTGCCAGCATTTCTACAGGGGGGAATGAAAAACTGTTTTTT | CASISTGGNEKLFF
TRBJ1-5 | - | TRBV7-2 | TRBD1 | TGTGCCAGCAGCTTACAGGGGGCGAGAGAGCAGCCCCAGCATTTT | CASSLQGAREQPQHF
TRBJ2-1 | - | TRBV6-5 | - | TGTGCCAGCAGATCCCAATACAATGAGCAGTTCTTC | CASRSQYNEQFF
TRBJ1-5 | - | TRBV28 | TRBD1 | TGTGCCAGCAGTCCCTACAGGGGCGATCAGCCCCAGCATTTT | CASSPYRGDQPQHF
TRBJ1-1 | - | TRBV19 | - | TGTGCCAGTAGTTACATCGGCAGGGGCACTGAAGCTTTCTTT | CASSYIGRGTEAFF
TRBJ1-1 | - | TRBV10-2 | - | TGCGCCAGCAGTGAGTCAGGAGGGAACGTCAACCGAATCTATGAAGCTTTCTTT | CASSESGGNVNRIYEAFF
TRBJ2-7 | - | TRBV27 | TRBD1 | TGTGCCAGCAGTATCCAGGGGGAATCCTACGAGCAGTACTTC | CASSIQGESYEQYF
TRBJ2-3 | once | TRBV19 | - | TGTGCCAGTGTTGGGCCAGGGAGCACAGATACGCAGTATTTT | CASVGPGSTDTQYF
TRBJ2-5 | - | TRBV14 | - | TGTGCCAGCAGCCGACTTGCGGGGGAGACCCAGTACTTC | CASSRLAGETQYF